This record covers a single TCR beta chain. Its target is not known. With V trimmed by 6 bases and J by 6 bases, 9 bases remained unmatched. Germline V gene sequence: CDR1 MNHNY, CDR2 SVGAGI (reference sequence). The CDR3 sequence is 14 residues long. These data come from a study of OX40 agonist ivuxolimab in advanced cancers. Study context: Patients were dosed intravenously with ivuxolimab at 0.01 to 10 mg/kg every 2 weeks. Under the entry rules, prior anti-PD-1, anti-PD-L1 or anti-CTLA-4 therapy was allowed, and 35% to 40% had some.

Whole-study results and caveats: In the 0.1 to 3.0 mg/kg range, CD4+ and CD8+ blood T cells had expanded clonally by week 6. On average, a greater number of expanded clones characterised CD8+ T cells relative to CD4+.

Data came from immunoSEQ multiplex PCR; TCRdb stores just in-frame clones and leaves some out. The table has some 96,000 clones, just under 85% seen once. The chain employs TRBV6-6 and TRBJ1-2; TRBD1 agrees at 8 bases. The clonotype comes from an adult with an advanced solid tumor such as melanoma, head and neck, liver or kidney cancer. The specimen was CD4+ or CD8+ T cells sorted from blood, collected in a trial of the OX40 agonist ivuxolimab. The CDR3 region is CASRRQGKDDGYTF. DNA for the CDR3: TGTGCCAGCAGAAGACAGGGGAAAGATGATGGCTACACCTTC.